Shown below are 21 T cell receptor beta chains from a single sample sequenced in a study of molecular identifiers for immune sequencing clone quantification. MiXCR, run by TCRdb on the PCR reads, gives a single entry per CDR3 protein. The table lists 250,000 to 400,000 distinct CDR3 sequences, around a fifth of them singletons. The sequenced sample consisted of naive CD8+ T cells from blood, with Jurkat cell RNA spiked in. Sample subset: FACS-sorted CD8+CD4-CCR7+CD45RA+ naive T cells. These receptors were obtained from a human donor in good health. Some libraries in this study had Jurkat cell RNA spiked in.

The rearrangement joins TRBV6-1 to TRBJ2-7; 7 positions match TRBD2. The V segment lost 7 bases and the J segment 0 bases; nucleotides outside the gene matches: 6. The CDR3 sequence is 14 residues long. Germline CDR1 reads MNHNS; CDR2 reads SASEGT. The CDR3 here is CASIGEGYSYEQYF. The CDR3 nucleotides read TGTGCCAGCATTGGGGAGGGATACTCCTACGAGCAGTACTTC.

In regard to this clonotype: A much larger clone differs from this one at a single base, so this may be a read error. This chain links TRBV2 with TRBJ2-3; D may be TRBD1 or TRBD2 (5 bases each). The CDR3 has 16 residues. The germline CDR1 and CDR2 sequences are SNHLY and FYNNEI. Here the CDR3 reads CASSEAGRMGADTRYF. Here the CDR3 DNA reads TGTGCCAGCAGTGAAGCGGGACGGATGGGTGCAGATACGCGGTATTTT.

This clonotype was seen repeatedly, ten times or more. This chain links TRBV27 with TRBJ1-1; D gene uncertain. V was pared by 5 bases and J by 2 bases, with 12 bases between. This CDR3 is built from 14 residues. CDR1 and CDR2 from the germline V gene are MNHEY and SMNVEV (reference sequence). CDR3 nucleotide sequence: TGTGCCAGCAGTCCATTTGGTCTCAACACTGAAGCTTTCTTT. Amino acid sequence: CASSPFGLNTEAFF.

Many counts were recorded for this clonotype. The chain has TRBV12-3 or TRBV12-4 and TRBJ2-6; tentatively, D is TRBD2 (6 bases). The CDR3 totals 17 residues. V lost 9 bases and J lost 0, with 18 bases in between. The CDR3 sequence is CASGGYGQSSGANVLTF. The CDR3 DNA is TGTGCCAGTGGGGGGTACGGGCAAAGCTCTGGGGCCAACGTCCTGACTTTC.

A few counts support this clonotype. The chain links TRBV21-1 to TRBJ2-1; TRBD2 was called by the table and not checked on the DNA. TRBV21-1 is marked as a pseudogene. The CDR3 length is 12 residues. CDR3 sequence: CASRHHEGEQFF. The CDR3, as DNA: TGTGCCAGCAGACACCACGAGGGTGAGCAGTTCTTC.

On this clonotype itself: This may come from a read error, since a much larger clone is one base off. The rearrangement joins TRBV20-1 to TRBJ1-4; possibly TRBD1 for D (5 bases). The germline V gene encodes CDR1 DFQATT and CDR2 SNEGSKA (reference sequence). The CDR3 extends over 17 amino acids. In DNA form, the CDR3 reads TGCAGAGCTAGAGACACCTTCAGGGAAGCGCCTAATGAAAAACTGTTTTTT. Translating it yields CRARDTFREAPNEKLFF.

In this sample, this clonotype turned up a few times. This chain uses TRBV30 with TRBJ2-3; D not resolved. The CDR3 sequence is 16 residues long. Germline V gene lookup returns CDR1 GTSNPN and CDR2 SVGIG (reference sequence). V lost 4 bases and J 0 bases, leaving 17 bases between the germline ends. CDR3 coding DNA: TGTGCCTGGACTGTTCCCAATAGGAAAAGCACAGATACGCAGTATTTT. Translating gives CAWTVPNRKSTDTQYF.

In its sample, this clonotype was seen many times. This chain uses TRBV14 with TRBJ2-7; D is possibly TRBD1 or TRBD2 (5 bases each). The CDR3 consists of 15 residues. Germline CDR1 SGHDN, CDR2 FVKESK. Trimming pared 2 bases from V and 2 bases from J, leaving 13 bases between. The CDR3 loop is CASSQPGPKAYEQYF. The CDR3 coding sequence is TGTGCCAGCAGCCAACCGGGACCGAAAGCCTACGAGCAGTACTTC.

V and J are TRBV28 and TRBJ2-1, with D tentatively TRBD1 (6 bases). The CDR3 consists of 14 residues. V gave up 5 bases and J gave up 10 bases, with 18 bases separating them. Germline lookup yields CDR1 MDHEN and CDR2 SYDVKM. The CDR3, as DNA: TGTGCCAGCAGTCCCGGGACACCGGTTAGGGAGCAGTTCTTC. Protein: CASSPGTPVREQFF. The full variable domain, completed using reference TRBV28 and TRBJ2-1, is DVKVTQSSRYLVKRTGEKVFLECVQDMDHENMFWYRQDPGLGLRLIYFSYDVKMKEKGDIPEGYSVSREKKERFSLILESASTNQTSMYLCASSPGTPVREQFFGPGTRLTVL.

For this clonotype: A read error may be the cause here, since a much bigger clone is one base away. The gene calls are TRBV19 and TRBJ2-7, with a tentative D call TRBD1 (6 bases). The germline gives CDR1 LNHDA, CDR2 SQIVND (reference sequence). This CDR3 comprises 13 residues. The CDR3 spells CASGIQGSYEQYF. Written as DNA, the CDR3 is TGTGCCAGTGGTATTCAGGGGTCCTACGAGCAGTACTTC.

The rearrangement links TRBV15 to TRBJ2-5; weak D call: TRBD1 (6 bases). This CDR3 contains 13 residues. From germline, CDR1 is LNHNV and CDR2 YYDKDF (reference sequence). Trimming took 0 bases from V and 7 from J, leaving 9 bases between them. This CDR3 reads CATSREGGGTQYF. CDR3 nucleotide sequence: TGTGCCACCAGCAGAGAAGGGGGTGGGACCCAGTACTTC.

This clonotype was seen at least ten times. This chain links TRBV5-1 with TRBJ2-7, with D possibly being TRBD2 (5 bases). CDR1 is SGHRS, CDR2 YFSETQ, per germline. There are 14 residues in the CDR3. Trimming cost V 3 bases and J 3 bases, with 13 bases left between them. DNA of the CDR3: TGCGCCAGCAGCTCACGAGGGCCGGTCTACGAGCAGTACTTC. It is translated as CASSSRGPVYEQYF.

This clonotype appeared many times. The chain uses TRBV5-1 and TRBJ2-5, with 7 bases lining up with TRBD1. The CDR3 runs to 14 residues. The J segment lost 1 base and the V segment lost 4 bases, leaving 4 bases of the junction unmatched. CDR1 is SGHRS and CDR2 is YFSETQ in the germline V gene. The CDR3 loop is CASSRRDSQETQYF. DNA of the CDR3: TGCGCCAGCAGCCGAAGGGACAGCCAAGAGACCCAGTACTTC.

This clonotype was detected many times. The J gene is TRBJ2-7, the V gene TRBV30; 7 nucleotides align to TRBD2. After removal of 5 bases from V and 3 bases from J, the junction contained 7 bases not matched to a gene. Looked up from germline, CDR1 is GTSNPN and CDR2 is SVGIG (reference sequence). The CDR3 totals 13 residues. CDR3 protein: CAWSRGGSYEQYF. The CDR3 DNA is TGTGCCTGGTCCCGGGGCGGGAGCTACGAGCAGTACTTC.

The chain has TRBV5-1 and TRBJ2-5; D is undetermined. Per germline, CDR1 SGHRS and CDR2 YFSETQ. CDR3 length equals 13 residues. V lost 9 bases and J lost 0, with 12 bases in between. Here the CDR3 DNA reads TGCGCCACCCCCGGGCAGTACCAAGAGACCCAGTACTTC. Translating it yields CATPGQYQETQYF.

There are many counts of this clonotype. The chain joins TRBV2 to TRBJ2-5; 8 nucleotides align to TRBD1. Germline V CDR1 and CDR2: SNHLY, FYNNEI. This CDR3 comprises 13 residues. The J segment lost 2 bases and the V segment lost 6 bases, leaving 2 bases of the junction unmatched. This CDR3 reads CASRQGGQETQYF. The CDR3, as DNA: TGTGCCAGCAGACAGGGGGGTCAAGAGACCCAGTACTTC.

This clonotype has a handful of counts. This chain uses TRBV24-1 with TRBJ2-3; weak D call: TRBD2 (5 bases). The length of the CDR3 is 12 residues. The germline V and J ends were trimmed by 6 bases and 7 bases, with 10 bases remaining between them. Looked up from germline, CDR1 is KGHDR and CDR2 is SFDVKD. Here the CDR3 DNA reads TGTGCCACCAGTACGAGCGGCTATACGCAGTATTTT. This gives the protein CATSTSGYTQYF.

Ten or more counts support this clonotype. A junction end diverges from the germline sequence, so it may reflect a read error. The chain employs TRBV30 and TRBJ1-2, with TRBD1 as a possible D gene (5 bases). Germline V gives CDR1 GTSNPN, CDR2 SVGIG (reference sequence). This CDR3 has 13 residues. CDR3 sequence: CAWSTTSTGTVAF. CDR3 sequence (DNA): TGTGCCTGGAGTACCACTAGTACCGGGACCGTCGCCTTC.

Comment on this clonotype: This may arise from a read error, as a much more abundant clone is one base away. For the CDR3, the DNA is TGTGCCGGCAGCAAAGATACTAGCGGGGGGGCCGCAGATACGCAGTATTTT. Residues: CAGSKDTSGGAADTQYF. The chain recombines TRBV21-1 with TRBJ2-3; TRBD2, the table's D call, was not compared with the DNA. TRBV21-1 is a pseudogene. The CDR3 spans 17 residues.

The CDR3 loop reads CAVDAGVSEQYF. The CDR3 region has the DNA TGTGCCGTGGATGCAGGGGTCAGCGAGCAGTACTTC. This chain links TRBV6-2 or TRBV6-3 with TRBJ2-7, with D perhaps TRBD1 (6 bases). This CDR3 is built from 12 residues. Between the trimmed V and J ends, which lost 11 bases and 6 bases, there was a span of 17 bases. Germline CDR1 is MNHEY and CDR2 is SVGEGT.

This clonotype was counted at least ten times. The V and J genes are TRBV11-2 and TRBJ2-3; TRBD2 matches at 10 bases. V was clipped by 0 bases and J by 2 bases; unmatched bases: 5. The CDR3 has 17 amino acids. Germline CDR1 and CDR2: SGHAT and FQNNGV. CDR3 coding DNA: TGTGCCAGCAGCTTAGATCCTAGCGGGGGCGACACAGATACGCAGTATTTT. Residues: CASSLDPSGGDTDTQYF.